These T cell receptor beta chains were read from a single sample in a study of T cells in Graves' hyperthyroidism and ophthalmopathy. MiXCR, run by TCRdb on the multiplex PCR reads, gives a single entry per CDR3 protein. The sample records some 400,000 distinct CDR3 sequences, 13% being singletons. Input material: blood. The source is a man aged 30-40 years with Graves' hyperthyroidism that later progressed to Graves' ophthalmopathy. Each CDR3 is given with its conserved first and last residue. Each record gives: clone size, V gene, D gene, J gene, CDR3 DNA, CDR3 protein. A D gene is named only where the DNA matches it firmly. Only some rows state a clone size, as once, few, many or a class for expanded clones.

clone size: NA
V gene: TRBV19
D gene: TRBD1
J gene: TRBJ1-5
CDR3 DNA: TGTGCCAGTAGTCGGACAGGGCCTAGTTATGGCAATCAGCCCCAGCATTTT
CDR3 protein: CASSRTGPSYGNQPQHF

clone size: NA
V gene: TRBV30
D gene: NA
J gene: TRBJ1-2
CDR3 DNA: TGTGCCTGGAGTGTGACCCTGGGGGGCTACACCTTC
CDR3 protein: CAWSVTLGGYTF

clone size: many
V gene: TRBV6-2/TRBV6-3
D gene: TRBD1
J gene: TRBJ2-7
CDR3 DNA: TGTGCCAGCAGTCGACGGACAGGTAACCTGAACGAGCAGTACTTC
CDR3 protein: CASSRRTGNLNEQYF

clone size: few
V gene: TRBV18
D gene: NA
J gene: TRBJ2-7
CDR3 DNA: TGTGCCAGCTCACCACAGGGGCGGGCCTACGAGCAGTACTTC
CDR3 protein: CASSPQGRAYEQYF

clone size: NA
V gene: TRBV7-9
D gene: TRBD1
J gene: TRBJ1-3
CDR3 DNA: TGTGCCAGCAGCCGTACAGGGGCTGGAAACACCATATATTTT
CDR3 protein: CASSRTGAGNTIYF

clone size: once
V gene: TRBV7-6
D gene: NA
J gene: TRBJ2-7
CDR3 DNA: TGTGCCAGCAGCTTAGCGGGGCTGACCTACGAGCAGTACTTC
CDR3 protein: CASSLAGLTYEQYF

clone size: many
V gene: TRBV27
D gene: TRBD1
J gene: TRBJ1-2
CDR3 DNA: TGTGCCAGCAGCCCACACGGGACAGGGTATGGCTACACCTTC
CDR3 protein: CASSPHGTGYGYTF

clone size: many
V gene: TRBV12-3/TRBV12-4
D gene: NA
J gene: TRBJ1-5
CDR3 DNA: TGTGCCAGCAGTTTGCAGGGTCCCCAGCATTTT
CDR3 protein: CASSLQGPQHF

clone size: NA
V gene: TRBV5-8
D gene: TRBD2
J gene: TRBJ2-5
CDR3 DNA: TGTGCCAGCAGCCCCATAGCGGGGGCGCTCCAAGAGACCCAGTACTTC
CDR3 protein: CASSPIAGALQETQYF

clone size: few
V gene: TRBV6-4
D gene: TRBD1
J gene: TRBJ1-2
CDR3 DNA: TGTGCCAGCAGCGGAGACAGGGCGGGAAGAGGCTACACCTTC
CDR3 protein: CASSGDRAGRGYTF

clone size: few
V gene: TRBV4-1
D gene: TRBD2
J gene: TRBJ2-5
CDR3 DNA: TGCGCCAGCAGCCAGGGGACTAGCGGAGAGACCCAGTACTTC
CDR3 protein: CASSQGTSGETQYF

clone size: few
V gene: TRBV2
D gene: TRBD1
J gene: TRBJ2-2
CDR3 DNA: TGTGCCAGCAGTCGGACAGGGTCGAGCACCGGGGAGCTGTTTTTT
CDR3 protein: CASSRTGSSTGELFF

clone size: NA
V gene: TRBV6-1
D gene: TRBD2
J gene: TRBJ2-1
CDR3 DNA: TGTGCCAGCAGTGAGGGGACTAGCGGGGGCCAAGAGCAGTTCTTC
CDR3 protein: CASSEGTSGGQEQFF

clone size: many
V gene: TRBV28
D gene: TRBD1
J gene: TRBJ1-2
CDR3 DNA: TGTGCCAGTGAGGGGGCGCGGGGCTATGGCTACACCTTC
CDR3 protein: CASEGARGYGYTF

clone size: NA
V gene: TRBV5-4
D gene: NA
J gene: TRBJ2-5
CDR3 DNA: TGTGCCAGCAGCCGACAAGGCGCCGAGGAGACCCAGTACTTC
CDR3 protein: CASSRQGAEETQYF

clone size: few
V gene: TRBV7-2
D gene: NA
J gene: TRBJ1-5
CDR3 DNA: TGTGCCAGCAGCTTGAGGGATGATCAGCCCCAGCATTTT
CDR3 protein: CASSLRDDQPQHF

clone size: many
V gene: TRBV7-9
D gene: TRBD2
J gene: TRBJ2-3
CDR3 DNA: TGTGCCAGCAGCTTATCCCGCGGGGGGGCAGATACGCAGTATTTT
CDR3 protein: CASSLSRGGADTQYF

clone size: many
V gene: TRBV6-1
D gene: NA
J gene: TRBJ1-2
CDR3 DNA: TGTGCCAGCAGGTCCGGTGAATCTAACTATGGCTACACCTTC
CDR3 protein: CASRSGESNYGYTF

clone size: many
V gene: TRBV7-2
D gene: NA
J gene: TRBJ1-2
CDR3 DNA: TGTGCCAGCAGCTTAGGAGGGGGGCTCGACTATGGCTACACCTTC
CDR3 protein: CASSLGGGLDYGYTF

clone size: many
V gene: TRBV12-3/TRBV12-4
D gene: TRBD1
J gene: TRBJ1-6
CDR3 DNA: TGTGCCAGCAGTCGGGACAGGGCAAATTCACCCCTCCACTTT
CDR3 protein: CASSRDRANSPLHF

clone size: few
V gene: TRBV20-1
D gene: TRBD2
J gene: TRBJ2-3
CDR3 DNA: TGCAGTGCAAAACTAGCGGGCGATAGCACAGATACGCAGTATTTT
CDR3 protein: CSAKLAGDSTDTQYF

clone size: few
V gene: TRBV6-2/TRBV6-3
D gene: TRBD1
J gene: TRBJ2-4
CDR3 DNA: TGTGCCAGCAGTTACCGAAATGGACAGGGGCATGCCAAAAACATTCAGTACTTC
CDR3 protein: CASSYRNGQGHAKNIQYF

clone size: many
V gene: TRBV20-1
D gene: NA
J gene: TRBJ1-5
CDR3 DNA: TGCAGTGCTCGGGACAATAGCAATCAGCCCCAGCATTTT
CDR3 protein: CSARDNSNQPQHF

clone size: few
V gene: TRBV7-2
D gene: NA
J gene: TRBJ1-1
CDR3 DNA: TGTGCCAGCAGCTTAGGTCGTGACTACCTGAACACTGAAGCTTTCTTT
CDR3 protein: CASSLGRDYLNTEAFF

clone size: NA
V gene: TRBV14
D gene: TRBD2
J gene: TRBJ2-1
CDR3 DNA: TGTGCCAGCAGCCCCAAGGGGCTAGCGGGGGGGCTAGAGCAGTTCTTC
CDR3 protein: CASSPKGLAGGLEQFF

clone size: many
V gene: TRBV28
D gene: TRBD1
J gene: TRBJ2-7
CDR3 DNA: TGTGCCAGCACCCTGGACAGGAACGGGGTCTACGAGCAGTACTTC
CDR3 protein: CASTLDRNGVYEQYF

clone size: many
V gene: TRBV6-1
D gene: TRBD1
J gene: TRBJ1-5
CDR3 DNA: TGTGCCAGCAGTTCGGAGACAGGGGGCCTCAATCAGCCCCAGCATTTT
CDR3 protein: CASSSETGGLNQPQHF

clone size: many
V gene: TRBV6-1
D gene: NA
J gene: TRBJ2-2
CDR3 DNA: TGTGCCAGCAGTGAATCGGGGCCCCTTGCCGGGGAGCTGTTTTTT
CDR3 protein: CASSESGPLAGELFF

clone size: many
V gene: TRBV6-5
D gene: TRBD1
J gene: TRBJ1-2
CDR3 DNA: TGTGCCAGCAGTTATGGAGACTCAGGGGGCTATGGCTACACCTTC
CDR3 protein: CASSYGDSGGYGYTF

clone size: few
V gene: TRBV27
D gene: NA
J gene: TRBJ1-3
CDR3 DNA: TGTGCCAGCTTTCTCCCGGCCGGATTTAGTGGAAACACCATATATTTT
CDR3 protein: CASFLPAGFSGNTIYF

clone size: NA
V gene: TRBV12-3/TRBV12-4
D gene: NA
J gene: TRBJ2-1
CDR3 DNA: TGTGCCAGCAGTCTAGGCGGCTGGACTGACAATGAGCAGTTCTTC
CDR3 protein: CASSLGGWTDNEQFF

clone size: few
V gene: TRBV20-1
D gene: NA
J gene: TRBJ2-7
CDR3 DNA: TGCAGTGCTAGGAAGCGACAATACGAGCAGTACTTC
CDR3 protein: CSARKRQYEQYF

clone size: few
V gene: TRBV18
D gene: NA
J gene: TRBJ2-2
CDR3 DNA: TGTGCCAGCTCACCACGGGCAGACACCGGGGAGCTGTTTTTT
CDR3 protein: CASSPRADTGELFF

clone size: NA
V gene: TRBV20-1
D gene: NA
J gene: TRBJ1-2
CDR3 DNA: TGCAGTGCTCCAGTGGGGGCTAACTATGGCTACACCTTC
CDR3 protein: CSAPVGANYGYTF

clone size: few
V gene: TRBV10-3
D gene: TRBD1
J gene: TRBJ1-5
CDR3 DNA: TGTGTCATCAGTGAGTCGGTTACAGGGGCTAGCAATCAGCCCCAGCATTTT
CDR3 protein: CVISESVTGASNQPQHF

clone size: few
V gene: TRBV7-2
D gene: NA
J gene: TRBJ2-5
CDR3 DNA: TGTGCCAGCAGCTTATATCGTGAGACGGATACCCAGTACTTC
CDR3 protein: CASSLYRETDTQYF

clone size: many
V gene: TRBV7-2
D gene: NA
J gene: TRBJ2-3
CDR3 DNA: TGTGCCAGCAGCAAGCGCCGCCACACAGATACGCAGTATTTT
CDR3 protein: CASSKRRHTDTQYF

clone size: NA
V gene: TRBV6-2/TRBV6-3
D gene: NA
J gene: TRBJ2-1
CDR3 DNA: TGTGCCAGCAGTTACCGGCTTGGGGAGCATGAGCAGTTCTTC
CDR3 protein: CASSYRLGEHEQFF

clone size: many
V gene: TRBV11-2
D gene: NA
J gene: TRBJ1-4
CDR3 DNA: TGTGCCAGCAGCCAGGGACCTACGAGTGGAAAACTGTTTTTT
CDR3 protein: CASSQGPTSGKLFF

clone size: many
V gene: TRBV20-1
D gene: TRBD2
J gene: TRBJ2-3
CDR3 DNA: TGCAGTGCTAATCCGGGGACTAGAATCTATACGCAGTATTTT
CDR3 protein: CSANPGTRIYTQYF

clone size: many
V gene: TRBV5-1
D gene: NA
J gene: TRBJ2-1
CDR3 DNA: TGCGCCAGCAGCTTTGGAGGGGCCAATGAGCAGTTCTTC
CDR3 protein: CASSFGGANEQFF

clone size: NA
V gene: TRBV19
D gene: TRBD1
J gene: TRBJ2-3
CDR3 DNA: TGTGCCAGTACGAGTGGGACAGGGGATAGAGATACGCAGTATTTT
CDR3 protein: CASTSGTGDRDTQYF

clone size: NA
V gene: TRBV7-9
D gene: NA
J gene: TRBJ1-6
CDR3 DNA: TGTGCCAGCAGCTCGTTGGGAGGTTCACCCCTCCACTTT
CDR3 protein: CASSSLGGSPLHF

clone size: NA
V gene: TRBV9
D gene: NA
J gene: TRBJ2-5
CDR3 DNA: TGTGCCAGCAGCGTAGCGATAGGGGCCGCGGAGACCCAGTACTTC
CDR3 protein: CASSVAIGAAETQYF

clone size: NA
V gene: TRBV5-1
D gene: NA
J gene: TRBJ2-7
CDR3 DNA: TGCGCCAGCAGATCCCAGTCTGGTTTGGGTGAGCAGTACTTC
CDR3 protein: CASRSQSGLGEQYF

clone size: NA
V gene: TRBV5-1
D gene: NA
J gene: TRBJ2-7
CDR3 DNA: TGCGCCAGCAGCTTGGCCTACGCGGTCGGGAGAATCGCCTACGAGCAGTACTTC
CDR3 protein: CASSLAYAVGRIAYEQYF

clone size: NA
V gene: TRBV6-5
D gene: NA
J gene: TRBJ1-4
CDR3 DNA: TGTGCCAGCAGTTACTACAGAACCTCAACTAATGAAAAACTGTTTTTT
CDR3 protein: CASSYYRTSTNEKLFF

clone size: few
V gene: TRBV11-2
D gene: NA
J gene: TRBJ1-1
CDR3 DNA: TGTGCCAGCAGCTTAGATCGGGGGGTTAAGGGCAAGAACACTGAAGCTTTCTTT
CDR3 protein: CASSLDRGVKGKNTEAFF

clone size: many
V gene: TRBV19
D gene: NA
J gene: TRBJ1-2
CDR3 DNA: TGTGCCAGTACCAAAGGGCAGCAAGCTTACTATGGCTACACCTTC
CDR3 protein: CASTKGQQAYYGYTF

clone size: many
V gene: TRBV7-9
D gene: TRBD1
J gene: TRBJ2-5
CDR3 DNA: TGTGCCAGCAGCTCCGGGACAGGGATTCAAGAGACCCAGTACTTC
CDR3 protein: CASSSGTGIQETQYF